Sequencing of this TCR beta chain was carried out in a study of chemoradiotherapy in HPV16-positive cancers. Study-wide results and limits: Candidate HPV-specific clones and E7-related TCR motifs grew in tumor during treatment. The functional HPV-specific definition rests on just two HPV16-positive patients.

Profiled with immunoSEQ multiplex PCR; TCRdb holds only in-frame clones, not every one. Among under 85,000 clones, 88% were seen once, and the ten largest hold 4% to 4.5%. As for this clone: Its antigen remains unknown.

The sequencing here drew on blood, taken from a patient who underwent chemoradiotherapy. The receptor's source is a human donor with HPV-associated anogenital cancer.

The CDR3 loop reads CSVEGLQGAREKLFF. CDR3 coding DNA: TGCAGCGTTGAAGGTTTACAGGGGGCGCGGGAAAAACTGTTTTTT. This rearrangement joins TRBV29-1 to TRBJ1-4; the match to TRBD1 covers 9 bases. The J segment lost 8 bases and the V segment lost 1 base, leaving 8 bases of the junction unmatched. The CDR3 consists of 15 residues. The germline CDR1 and CDR2 sequences are SQVTM and ANQGSEA.